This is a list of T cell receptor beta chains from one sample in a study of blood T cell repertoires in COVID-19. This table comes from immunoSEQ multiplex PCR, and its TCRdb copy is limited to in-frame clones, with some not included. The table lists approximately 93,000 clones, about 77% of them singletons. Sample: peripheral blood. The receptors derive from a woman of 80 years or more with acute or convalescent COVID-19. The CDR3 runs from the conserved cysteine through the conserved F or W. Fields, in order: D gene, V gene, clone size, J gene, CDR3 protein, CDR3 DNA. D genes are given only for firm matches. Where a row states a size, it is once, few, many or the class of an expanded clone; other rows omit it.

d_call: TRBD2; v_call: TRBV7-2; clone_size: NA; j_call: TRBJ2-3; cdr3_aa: CASSLGAPGLGTDTQYF; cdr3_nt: TGTGCCAGCAGCTTAGGCGCCCCGGGACTAGGGACAGATACGCAGTATTTT
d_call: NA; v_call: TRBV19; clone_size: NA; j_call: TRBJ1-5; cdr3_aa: CASSMSGRQPQHF; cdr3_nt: TGTGCCAGTAGTATGTCAGGGAGGCAGCCCCAGCATTTT
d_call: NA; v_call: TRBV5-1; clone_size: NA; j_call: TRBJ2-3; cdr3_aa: CASSFLTGTDTQYF; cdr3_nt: TGCGCCAGCAGCTTTTTGACAGGCACAGATACGCAGTATTTT
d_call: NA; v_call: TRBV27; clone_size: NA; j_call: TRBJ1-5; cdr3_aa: CASSSGGGQPQHF; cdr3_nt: TGTGCCAGCAGTTCGGGGGGGGGCCAGCCCCAGCATTTT
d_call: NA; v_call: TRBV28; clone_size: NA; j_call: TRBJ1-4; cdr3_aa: CASSSPSSPTGKLFF; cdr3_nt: TGTGCCAGCAGTTCACCTTCTTCCCCGACGGGAAAACTGTTTTTT
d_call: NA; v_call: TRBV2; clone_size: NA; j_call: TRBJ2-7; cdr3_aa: CASSERVRQYF; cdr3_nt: TGTGCCAGCAGCGAGAGGGTTAGGCAGTACTTC
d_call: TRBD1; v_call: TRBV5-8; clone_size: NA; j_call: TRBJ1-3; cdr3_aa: CASSLGQGNGNTIYF; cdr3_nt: TGTGCCAGCAGCTTGGGACAGGGGAATGGAAACACCATATATTTT
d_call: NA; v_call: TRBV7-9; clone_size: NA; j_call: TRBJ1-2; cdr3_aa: CASSRSAVSNYGYTF; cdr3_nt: TGTGCCAGCAGCCGTTCCGCAGTCTCTAACTATGGCTACACCTTC
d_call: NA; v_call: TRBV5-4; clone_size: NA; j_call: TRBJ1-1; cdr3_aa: CASSQSTGAKAFF; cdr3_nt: TGTGCCAGCAGCCAGTCGACAGGAGCGAAAGCTTTCTTT
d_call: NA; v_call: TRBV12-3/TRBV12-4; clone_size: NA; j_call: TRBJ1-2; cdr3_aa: CASSLAPPGGYTF; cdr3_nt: TGTGCCAGCAGCCTGGCTCCTCCAGGTGGCTACACCTTC
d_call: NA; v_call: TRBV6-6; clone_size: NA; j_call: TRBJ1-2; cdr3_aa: CASNKREDGYTF; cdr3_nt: TGTGCCAGCAATAAAAGGGAGGATGGCTACACCTTC
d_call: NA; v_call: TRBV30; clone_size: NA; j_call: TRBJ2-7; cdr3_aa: CAWSPDWNYEQYF; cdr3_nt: TGTGCCTGGAGTCCGGACTGGAACTACGAGCAGTACTTC
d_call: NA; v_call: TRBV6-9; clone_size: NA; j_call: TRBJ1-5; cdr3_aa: CANLLGEPQHF; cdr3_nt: TGTGCCAACCTACTAGGAGAGCCCCAGCATTTT
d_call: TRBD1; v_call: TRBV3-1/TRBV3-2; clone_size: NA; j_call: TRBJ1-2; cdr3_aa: CASSLTGVVYGYTF; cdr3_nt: TGTGCCAGCAGCCTTACAGGGGTGGTCTATGGCTACACCTTC
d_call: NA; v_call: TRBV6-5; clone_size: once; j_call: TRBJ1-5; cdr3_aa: CASGGRVDNQPQHF; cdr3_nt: TGTGCCAGCGGGGGGAGAGTTGACAATCAGCCCCAGCATTTT
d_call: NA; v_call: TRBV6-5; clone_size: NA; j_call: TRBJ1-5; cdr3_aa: CASSRQSVGNQPQHF; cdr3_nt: TGTGCCAGCAGCAGACAGTCCGTGGGCAATCAGCCCCAGCATTTT
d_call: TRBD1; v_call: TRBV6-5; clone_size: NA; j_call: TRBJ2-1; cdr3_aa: CASSYSRQGANEQFF; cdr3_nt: TGTGCCAGCAGTTACTCCAGGCAGGGGGCCAATGAGCAGTTCTTC
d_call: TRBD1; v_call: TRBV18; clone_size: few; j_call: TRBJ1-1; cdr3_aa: CASSPGQGRAEAFF; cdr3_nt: TGTGCCAGCTCACCGGGACAGGGTAGGGCTGAAGCTTTCTTT
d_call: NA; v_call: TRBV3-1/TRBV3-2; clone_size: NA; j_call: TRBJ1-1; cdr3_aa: CASSQGGAYTEAFF; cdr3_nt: TGTGCCAGCAGCCAAGGGGGCGCTTACACTGAAGCTTTCTTT
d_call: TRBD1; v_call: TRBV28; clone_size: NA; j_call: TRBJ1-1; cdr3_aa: CASSLPGTGNTEAFF; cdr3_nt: TGTGCCAGCAGTTTACCCGGGACAGGGAACACTGAAGCTTTCTTT
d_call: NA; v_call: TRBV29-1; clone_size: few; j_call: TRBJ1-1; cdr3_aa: CSATPRTNTEAFF; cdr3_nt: TGCAGCGCCACCCCCAGAACGAACACTGAAGCTTTCTTT
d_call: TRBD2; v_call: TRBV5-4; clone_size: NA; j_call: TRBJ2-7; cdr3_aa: CASSSGLAGVAYEQYF; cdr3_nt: TGTGCCAGCAGCTCCGGACTAGCGGGAGTCGCCTACGAGCAGTACTTC
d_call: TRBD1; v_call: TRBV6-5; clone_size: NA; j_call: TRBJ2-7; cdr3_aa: CASCPSGGARGEQYF; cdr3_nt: TGTGCCAGCTGCCCCTCAGGGGGCGCCCGGGGCGAGCAGTACTTC
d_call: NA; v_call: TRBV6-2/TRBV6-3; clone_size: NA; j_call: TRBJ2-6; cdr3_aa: CASSSPRSSGANVLTF; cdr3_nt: TGTGCCAGCAGTTCGCCTAGGTCTTCTGGGGCCAACGTCCTGACTTTC
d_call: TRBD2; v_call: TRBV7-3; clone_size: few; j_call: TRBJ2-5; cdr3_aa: CASASGVRETQYF; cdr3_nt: TGTGCCAGCGCTAGCGGGGTGAGAGAGACCCAGTACTTC
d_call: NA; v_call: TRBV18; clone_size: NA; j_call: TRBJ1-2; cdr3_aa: CASSLPDRNYGYTF; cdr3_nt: TGTGCCAGCTCACTACCCGACAGGAACTATGGCTACACCTTC
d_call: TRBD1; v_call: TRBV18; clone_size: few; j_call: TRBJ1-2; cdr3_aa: CASSQDRAYGYTF; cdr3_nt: TGTGCCAGCTCTCAAGACAGGGCTTATGGCTACACCTTC
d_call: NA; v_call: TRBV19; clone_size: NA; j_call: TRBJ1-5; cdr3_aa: CASNLNLGGGQPQHF; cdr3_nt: TGTGCCAGTAATTTAAACCTTGGGGGCGGTCAGCCCCAGCATTTT
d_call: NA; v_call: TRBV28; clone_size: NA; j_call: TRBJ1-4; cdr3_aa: CASSPLERGEKLFF; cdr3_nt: TGTGCCAGCAGTCCGCTTGAAAGGGGTGAAAAACTGTTTTTT
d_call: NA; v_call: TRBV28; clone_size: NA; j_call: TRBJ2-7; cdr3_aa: CASSPPPDSGKQYF; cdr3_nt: TGTGCCAGCAGTCCTCCTCCCGACTCGGGGAAGCAGTACTTC
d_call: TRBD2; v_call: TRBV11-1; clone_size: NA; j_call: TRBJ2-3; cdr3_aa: CASSLLLAGSTDTQYF; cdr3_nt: TGTGCCAGCAGCTTATTACTAGCGGGGTCCACAGATACGCAGTATTTT
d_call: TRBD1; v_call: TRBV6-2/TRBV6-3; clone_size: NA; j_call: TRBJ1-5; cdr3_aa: CASSWDRLYQPQHF; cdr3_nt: TGTGCCAGCAGCTGGGACAGGCTATATCAGCCCCAGCATTTT
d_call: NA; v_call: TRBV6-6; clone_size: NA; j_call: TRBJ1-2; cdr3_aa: CASRPTDLKIGYTF; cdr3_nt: TGTGCCAGCAGGCCGACAGACCTGAAAATCGGCTACACCTTC
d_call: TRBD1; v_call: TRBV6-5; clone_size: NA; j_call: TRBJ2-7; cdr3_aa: CASSPQGMISEQYF; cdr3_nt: TGTGCCAGCAGCCCACAGGGGATGATTTCCGAGCAGTACTTC
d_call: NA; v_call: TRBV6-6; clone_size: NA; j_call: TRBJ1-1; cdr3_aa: CASSYSTGEGNTEAFF; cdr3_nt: TGTGCCAGCAGTTACTCGACTGGAGAGGGGAACACTGAAGCTTTCTTT
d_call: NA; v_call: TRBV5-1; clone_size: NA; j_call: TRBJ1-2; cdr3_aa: CASSLEDTAYGYTF; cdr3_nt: TGCGCCAGCAGCTTGGAGGACACCGCCTATGGCTACACCTTC
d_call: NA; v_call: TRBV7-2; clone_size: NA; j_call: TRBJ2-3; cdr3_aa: CASSIGRTDTQYF; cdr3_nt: TGTGCCAGCAGCATAGGGCGCACAGATACGCAGTATTTT
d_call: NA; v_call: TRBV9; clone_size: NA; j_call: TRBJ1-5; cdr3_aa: CASSVDAGKDQPQHF; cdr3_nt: TGTGCCAGCAGCGTGGATGCAGGGAAGGATCAGCCCCAGCATTTT
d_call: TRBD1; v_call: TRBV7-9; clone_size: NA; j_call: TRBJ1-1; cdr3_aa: CASSVGDSEAFF; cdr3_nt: TGTGCCAGCAGCGTAGGGGACAGTGAAGCTTTCTTT
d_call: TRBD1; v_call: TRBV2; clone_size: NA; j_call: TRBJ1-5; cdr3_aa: CASSDGTGNQPQHF; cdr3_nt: TGTGCCAGCAGTGACGGGACAGGCAATCAGCCCCAGCATTTT
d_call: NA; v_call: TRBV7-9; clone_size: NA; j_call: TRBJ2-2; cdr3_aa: CASGQGNTGELFF; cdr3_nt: TGTGCCAGCGGGCAGGGGAACACCGGGGAGCTGTTTTTT